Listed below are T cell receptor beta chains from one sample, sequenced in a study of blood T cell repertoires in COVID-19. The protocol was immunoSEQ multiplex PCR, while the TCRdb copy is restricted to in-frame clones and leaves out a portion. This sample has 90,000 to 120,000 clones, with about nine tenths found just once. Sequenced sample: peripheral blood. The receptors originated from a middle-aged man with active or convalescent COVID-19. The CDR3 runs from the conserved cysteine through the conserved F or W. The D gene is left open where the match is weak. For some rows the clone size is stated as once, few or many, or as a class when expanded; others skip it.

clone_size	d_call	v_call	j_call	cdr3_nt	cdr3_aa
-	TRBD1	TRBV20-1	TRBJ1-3	TGCAGTGCTAGTGGGACAGGGACCTTCTCTGGAAACACCATATATTTT	CSASGTGTFSGNTIYF
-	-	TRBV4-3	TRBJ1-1	TGCGCCAGCAGCCAAGTTCGGGAGATCACTGAAGCTTTCTTT	CASSQVREITEAFF
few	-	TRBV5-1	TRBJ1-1	TGCGCCAGCAGCGGCGGCCAGCTGAACACTGAAGCTTTCTTT	CASSGGQLNTEAFF
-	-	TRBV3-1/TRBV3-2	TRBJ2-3	TGTGCCAGCAGCCCCATGGTAGCGGCTAGCACAGATACGCAGTATTTT	CASSPMVAASTDTQYF
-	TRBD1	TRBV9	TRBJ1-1	TGTGCCAGCAGCCCTCCCCGGGGAGACAGGGGAGCAGCTTTCTTT	CASSPPRGDRGAAFF
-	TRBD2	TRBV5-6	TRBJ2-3	TGTGCCAGCAGCTTCTTAGGACTAGCGAATGATATCCCGCAGTATTTT	CASSFLGLANDIPQYF
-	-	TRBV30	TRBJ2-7	TGTGCCTGGAGTGTGCAGGGCCCCTACGAGCAGTACTTC	CAWSVQGPYEQYF
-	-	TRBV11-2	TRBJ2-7	TGTGCCAGCAGCTTAGGCGGCTTCTACGAGCAGTACTTC	CASSLGGFYEQYF
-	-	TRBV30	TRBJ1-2	TGTGCCTGGGACGCGGGGGTTTATGGCTACACCTTC	CAWDAGVYGYTF
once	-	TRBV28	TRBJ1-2	TGTGCCAGCAGTTTCGGCGGGTATGGCTACACCTTC	CASSFGGYGYTF
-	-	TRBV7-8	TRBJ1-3	TGTGCCAGCAGCCCCCGGCACAGGGCTGGAAACACCATATATTTT	CASSPRHRAGNTIYF